The present T cell receptor (beta chain) was sequenced within a study of neurological immune-mediated disorders. TCRdb re-analysed the 5' RACE reads in MiXCR, keeping a single row per CDR3 protein. The sample holds approximately 40,000 distinct CDR3 sequences, 14% seen once. Trimming removed 1 base from V and 0 bases from J, with 13 bases in between. The germline V gene encodes CDR1 DFQATT and CDR2 SNEGSKA (reference sequence). The CDR3 runs 15 residues. In its sample, this clonotype was seen many times. Libraries from sorted cells each used fewer than 1.1 million CD4+ or CD8+ T cells. The chain recombines TRBV20-1 with TRBJ2-7; perhaps D is TRBD1 or TRBD2 (5 bases each). This receptor was obtained from a woman aged 55-69 years with HTLV-1-associated myelopathy (HAM/TSP). Input material: CD4+ T cells from blood. The chain's CDR3 is CSARGHFGASYEQYF. The CDR3 region has the DNA TGCAGTGCTAGAGGTCATTTCGGGGCCTCCTACGAGCAGTACTTC.